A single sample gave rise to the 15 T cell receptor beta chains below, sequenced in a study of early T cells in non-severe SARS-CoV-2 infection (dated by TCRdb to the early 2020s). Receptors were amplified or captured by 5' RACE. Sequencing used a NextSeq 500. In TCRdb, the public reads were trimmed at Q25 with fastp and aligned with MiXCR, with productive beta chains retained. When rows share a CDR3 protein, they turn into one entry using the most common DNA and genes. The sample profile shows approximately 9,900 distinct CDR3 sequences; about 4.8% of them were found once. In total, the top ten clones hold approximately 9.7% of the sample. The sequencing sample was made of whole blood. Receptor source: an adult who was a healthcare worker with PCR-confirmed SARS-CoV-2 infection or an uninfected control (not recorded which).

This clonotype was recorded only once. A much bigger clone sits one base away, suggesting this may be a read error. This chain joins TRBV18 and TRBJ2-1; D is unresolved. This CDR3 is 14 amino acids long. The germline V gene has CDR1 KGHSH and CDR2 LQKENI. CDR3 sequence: CASSEAPSCNEQFF. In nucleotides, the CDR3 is TGTGCCAGCTCAGAGGCGCCCTCCTGCAATGAGCAGTTCTTC.

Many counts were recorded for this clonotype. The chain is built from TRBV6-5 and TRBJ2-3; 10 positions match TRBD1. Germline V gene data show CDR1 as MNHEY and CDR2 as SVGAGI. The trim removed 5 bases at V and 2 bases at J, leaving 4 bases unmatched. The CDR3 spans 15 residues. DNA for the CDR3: TGTGCCAGCAGTCTCGGACAGGGGGACACAGATACGCAGTATTTT. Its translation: CASSLGQGDTDTQYF.

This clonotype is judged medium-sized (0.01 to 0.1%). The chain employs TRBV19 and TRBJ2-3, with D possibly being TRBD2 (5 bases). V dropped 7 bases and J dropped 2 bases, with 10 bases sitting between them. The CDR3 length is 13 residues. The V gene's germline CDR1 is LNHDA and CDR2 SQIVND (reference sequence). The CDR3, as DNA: TGTGCCAGTACGGCGGAGGACACAGATACGCAGTATTTT. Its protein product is CASTAEDTDTQYF.

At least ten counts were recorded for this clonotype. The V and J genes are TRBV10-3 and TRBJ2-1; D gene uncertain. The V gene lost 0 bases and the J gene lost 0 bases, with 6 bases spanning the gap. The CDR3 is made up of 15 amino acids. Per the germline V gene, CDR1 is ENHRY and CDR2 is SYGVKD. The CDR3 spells CAISESAYSYNEQFF. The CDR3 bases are TGTGCCATCAGTGAGTCGGCGTACTCCTACAATGAGCAGTTCTTC.

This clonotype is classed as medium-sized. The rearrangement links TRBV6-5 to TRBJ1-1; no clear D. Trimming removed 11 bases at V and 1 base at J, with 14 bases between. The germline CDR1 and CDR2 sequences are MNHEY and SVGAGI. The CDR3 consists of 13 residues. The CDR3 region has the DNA TGTGCCGTTGGGAGCAGGAAGAACACTGAAGCTTTCTTT. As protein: CAVGSRKNTEAFF.

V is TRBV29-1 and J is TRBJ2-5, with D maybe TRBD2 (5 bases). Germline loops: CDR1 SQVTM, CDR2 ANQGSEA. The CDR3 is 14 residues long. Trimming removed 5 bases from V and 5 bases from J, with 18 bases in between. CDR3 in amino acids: CSVNRGEVWETQYF. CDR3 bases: TGCAGCGTTAATCGGGGAGAAGTATGGGAGACCCAGTACTTC.

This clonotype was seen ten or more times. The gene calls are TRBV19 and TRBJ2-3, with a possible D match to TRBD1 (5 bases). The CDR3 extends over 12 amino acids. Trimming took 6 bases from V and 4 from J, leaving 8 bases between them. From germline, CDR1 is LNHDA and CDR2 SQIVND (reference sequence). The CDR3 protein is CASRGRADTQYF. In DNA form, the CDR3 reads TGTGCCAGTAGGGGCAGGGCAGATACGCAGTATTTT.

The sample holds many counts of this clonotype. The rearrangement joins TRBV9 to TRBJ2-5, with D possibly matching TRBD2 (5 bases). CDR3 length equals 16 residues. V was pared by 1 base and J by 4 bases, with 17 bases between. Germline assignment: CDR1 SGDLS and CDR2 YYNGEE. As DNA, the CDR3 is TGTGCCAGCAGCGTATCCCCCGGGAATATGGGAGAGACCCAGTACTTC. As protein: CASSVSPGNMGETQYF.

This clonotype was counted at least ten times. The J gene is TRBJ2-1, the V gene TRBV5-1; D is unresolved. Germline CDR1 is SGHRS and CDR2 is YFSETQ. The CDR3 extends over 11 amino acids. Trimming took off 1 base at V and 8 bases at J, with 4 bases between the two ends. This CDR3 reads CASSLIDEQFF. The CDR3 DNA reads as TGCGCCAGCAGCTTGATTGATGAGCAGTTCTTC.

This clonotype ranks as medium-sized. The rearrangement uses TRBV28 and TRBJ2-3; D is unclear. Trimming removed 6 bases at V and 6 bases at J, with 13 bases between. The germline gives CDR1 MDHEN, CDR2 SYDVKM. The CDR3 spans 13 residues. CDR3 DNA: TGTGCCAGCAGCCTCGGACCTGGCGATACGCAGTATTTT. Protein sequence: CASSLGPGDTQYF. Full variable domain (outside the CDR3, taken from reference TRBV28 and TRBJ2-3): DVKVTQSSRYLVKRTGEKVFLECVQDMDHENMFWYRQDPGLGLRLIYFSYDVKMKEKGDIPEGYSVSREKKERFSLILESASTNQTSMYLCASSLGPGDTQYFGPGTRLTVL.

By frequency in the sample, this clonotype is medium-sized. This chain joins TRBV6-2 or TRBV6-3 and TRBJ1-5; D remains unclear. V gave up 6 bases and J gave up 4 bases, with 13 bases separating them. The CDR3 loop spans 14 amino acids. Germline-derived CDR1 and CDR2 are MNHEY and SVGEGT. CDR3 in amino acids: CASSASRNNQPQHF. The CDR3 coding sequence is TGTGCCAGCAGCGCGTCGCGGAATAATCAGCCCCAGCATTTT.

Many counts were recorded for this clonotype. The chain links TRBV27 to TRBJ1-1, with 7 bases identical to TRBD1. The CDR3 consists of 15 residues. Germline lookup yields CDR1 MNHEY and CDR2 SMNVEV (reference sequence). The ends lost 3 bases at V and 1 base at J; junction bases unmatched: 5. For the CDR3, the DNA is TGTGCCAGCAGTTTTATAGGGGGCTCGAACACTGAAGCTTTCTTT. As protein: CASSFIGGSNTEAFF.

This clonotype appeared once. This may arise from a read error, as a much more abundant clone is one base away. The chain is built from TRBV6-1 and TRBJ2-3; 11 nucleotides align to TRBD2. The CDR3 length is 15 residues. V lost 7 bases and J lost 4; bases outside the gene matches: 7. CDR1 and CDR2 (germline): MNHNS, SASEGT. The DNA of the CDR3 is TGTGCCAGCAACTTAGCGGGAGGGGAGCCAGATACGCAGTATTTT. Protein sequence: CASNLAGGEPDTQYF.

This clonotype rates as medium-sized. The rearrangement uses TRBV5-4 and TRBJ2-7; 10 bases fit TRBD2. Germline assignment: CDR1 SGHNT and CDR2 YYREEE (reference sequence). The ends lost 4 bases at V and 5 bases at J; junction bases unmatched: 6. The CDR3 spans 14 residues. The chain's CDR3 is CASSAGLAFDEQYF. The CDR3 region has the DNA TGTGCCAGCAGCGCGGGACTAGCGTTTGACGAGCAGTACTTC.

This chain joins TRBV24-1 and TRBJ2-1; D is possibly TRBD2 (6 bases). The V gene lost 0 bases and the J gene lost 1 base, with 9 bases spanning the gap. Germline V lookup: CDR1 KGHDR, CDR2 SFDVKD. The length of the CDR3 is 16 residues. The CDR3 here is CATSDLYGGSYNEQFF. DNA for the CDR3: TGTGCCACCAGTGATTTGTACGGGGGTTCCTACAATGAGCAGTTCTTC.